Listed below are T cell receptor beta chains from one sample, sequenced in a study of healthy donors' naive CD4 and CD8 T cells. TCRdb analysed the reads with MiXCR anew, one entry per CDR3 protein. Of about 180,000 distinct CDR3 sequences listed, around three quarters are singletons. Sequenced sample: naive CD4+ and CD8+ T cells sorted from blood, pooled from several donors. The receptors were gathered from a pool of human donors in good health; the sample pools cells from several healthy donors. Both conserved end residues are part of each CDR3. The D gene is left open where the match is weak. Where a row states a size, it is once, few, many or the class of an expanded clone; other rows omit it.

d_call: -; clone_size: -; v_call: TRBV6-5; j_call: TRBJ2-7; cdr3_aa: CASSYRGEQYF; cdr3_nt: TGTGCCAGCAGTTACCGTGGTGAGCAGTACTTC
d_call: -; clone_size: few; v_call: TRBV29-1; j_call: TRBJ2-1; cdr3_aa: CSGSEYNEQFF; cdr3_nt: TGCAGCGGGAGTGAATACAATGAGCAGTTCTTC
d_call: -; clone_size: -; v_call: TRBV5-1; j_call: TRBJ1-2; cdr3_aa: CASSLGQANYGYTF; cdr3_nt: TGCGCCAGCAGCTTGGGCCAGGCTAACTATGGCTACACCTTC
d_call: TRBD2; clone_size: -; v_call: TRBV10-3; j_call: TRBJ2-3; cdr3_aa: CAISSPTSGGPADTQYF; cdr3_nt: TGTGCCATCAGTTCACCTACTAGCGGGGGGCCCGCGGATACGCAGTATTTT
d_call: TRBD1; clone_size: once; v_call: TRBV30; j_call: TRBJ1-6; cdr3_aa: CAWRTGNNSPLHF; cdr3_nt: TGTGCCTGGAGGACAGGGAATAATTCACCCCTCCACTTT
d_call: TRBD2; clone_size: -; v_call: TRBV19; j_call: TRBJ2-3; cdr3_aa: CASSIAGSSGGTDTQYF; cdr3_nt: TGTGCCAGTAGTATCGCCGGCTCTAGCGGAGGCACAGATACGCAGTATTTT
d_call: -; clone_size: -; v_call: TRBV27; j_call: TRBJ2-1; cdr3_aa: CASSSSRGEQFF; cdr3_nt: TGTGCCAGCAGTTCCTCCCGGGGTGAGCAGTTCTTC
d_call: -; clone_size: -; v_call: TRBV7-2; j_call: TRBJ1-1; cdr3_aa: CASSLAKVGEAFF; cdr3_nt: TGTGCCAGCAGCTTAGCGAAGGTCGGGGAAGCTTTCTTT
d_call: -; clone_size: few; v_call: TRBV29-1; j_call: TRBJ2-4; cdr3_aa: CSVQGVEGIQYF; cdr3_nt: TGCAGCGTTCAGGGCGTCGAGGGCATTCAGTACTTC
d_call: TRBD2; clone_size: -; v_call: TRBV20-1; j_call: TRBJ2-1; cdr3_aa: CSARGAGANYNEQFF; cdr3_nt: TGCAGTGCTAGGGGAGCGGGAGCAAACTACAATGAGCAGTTCTTC
d_call: TRBD2; clone_size: -; v_call: TRBV12-3/TRBV12-4; j_call: TRBJ2-6; cdr3_aa: CASSLGQGQKLAGRWANVLTF; cdr3_nt: TGTGCCAGCAGTTTAGGACAGGGGCAAAAACTAGCGGGAAGATGGGCCAACGTCCTGACTTTC
d_call: TRBD2; clone_size: -; v_call: TRBV6-5; j_call: TRBJ2-5; cdr3_aa: CASSRWTSGRASETQYF; cdr3_nt: TGTGCCAGCAGTCGATGGACTAGCGGGAGGGCATCTGAGACCCAGTACTTC
d_call: -; clone_size: -; v_call: TRBV29-1; j_call: TRBJ2-7; cdr3_aa: CSVGGIDYEQYF; cdr3_nt: TGCAGCGTTGGAGGGATAGACTACGAGCAGTACTTC
d_call: -; clone_size: -; v_call: TRBV5-6; j_call: TRBJ2-1; cdr3_aa: CASSYRKSSYNEQFF; cdr3_nt: TGTGCCAGCAGCTACAGGAAGAGCTCCTACAATGAGCAGTTCTTC
d_call: TRBD2; clone_size: -; v_call: TRBV29-1; j_call: TRBJ2-3; cdr3_aa: CSVARLAAHTDTQYF; cdr3_nt: TGCAGCGTTGCCCGACTAGCGGCACACACAGATACGCAGTATTTT
d_call: -; clone_size: -; v_call: TRBV5-1; j_call: TRBJ2-7; cdr3_aa: CASSLAGDRYEQYF; cdr3_nt: TGCGCCAGCAGCTTGGCGGGAGACCGCTACGAGCAGTACTTC
d_call: -; clone_size: -; v_call: TRBV10-3; j_call: TRBJ2-7; cdr3_aa: CAISEVAGIYEQYF; cdr3_nt: TGTGCCATCAGTGAGGTCGCAGGGATCTACGAGCAGTACTTC
d_call: TRBD1; clone_size: -; v_call: TRBV5-1; j_call: TRBJ1-2; cdr3_aa: CASSLDGTGDGYTF; cdr3_nt: TGCGCCAGCAGCCTTGACGGGACAGGGGATGGCTACACCTTC